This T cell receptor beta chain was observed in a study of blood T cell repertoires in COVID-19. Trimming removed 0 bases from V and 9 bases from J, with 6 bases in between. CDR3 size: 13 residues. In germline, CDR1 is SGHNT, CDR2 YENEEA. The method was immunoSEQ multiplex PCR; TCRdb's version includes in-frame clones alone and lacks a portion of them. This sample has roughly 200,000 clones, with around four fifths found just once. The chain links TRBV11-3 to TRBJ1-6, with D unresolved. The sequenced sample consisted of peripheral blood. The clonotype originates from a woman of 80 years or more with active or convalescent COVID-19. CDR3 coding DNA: TGTGCCAGCAGCTTAGATCCTGTTTCACCCCTCCACTTT. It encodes CASSLDPVSPLHF.